This TCR beta chain was identified in a study of Ad26.COV2.S vaccination and SARS-CoV-2 variants. Study results and limitations: Reported findings describe substantial breadth in spike-specific CD8+ and CD4+ T cell responses following vaccination. Similar non-spike TCR breadth was observed in recipients of vaccine and of placebo.

Treatment reported: roughly 19 received Ad26.COV2.S at low or high dose, single or two shots; a few received placebo; per-sample allocation not given. Material that was analyzed had been drawn on day 63 after the first vaccine or placebo injection. Cohort 1b enrolled adults aged 18-55 years in Boston. Built on an Ad26 vector, the vaccine expressed Wuhan-strain SARS-CoV-2 spike. Clones were read by immunoSEQ multiplex PCR, and TCRdb kept only the in-frame ones, dropping some. The table includes under 550,000 clones, about 93% detected once. In regard to this clone: What it binds is not known.

There are 18 residues in the CDR3. Trimming cost V 0 bases and J 2 bases; bases outside gene matches: 13. Germline values: CDR1 SGHTA, CDR2 FQGTGA. The specimen was peripheral blood, collected in a trial of Ad26.COV2.S vaccine versus placebo. This chain joins TRBV7-3 and TRBJ2-7, with 7 bases fitting TRBD1. The sequence was collected from a person aged 18 to 59 who received the Ad26.COV2.S COVID-19 vaccine or a placebo. The CDR3 spells CASSLTASLWTGTYEQYF. The DNA of the CDR3 is TGTGCCAGCAGCTTAACTGCCTCCTTGTGGACAGGTACCTACGAGCAGTACTTC.